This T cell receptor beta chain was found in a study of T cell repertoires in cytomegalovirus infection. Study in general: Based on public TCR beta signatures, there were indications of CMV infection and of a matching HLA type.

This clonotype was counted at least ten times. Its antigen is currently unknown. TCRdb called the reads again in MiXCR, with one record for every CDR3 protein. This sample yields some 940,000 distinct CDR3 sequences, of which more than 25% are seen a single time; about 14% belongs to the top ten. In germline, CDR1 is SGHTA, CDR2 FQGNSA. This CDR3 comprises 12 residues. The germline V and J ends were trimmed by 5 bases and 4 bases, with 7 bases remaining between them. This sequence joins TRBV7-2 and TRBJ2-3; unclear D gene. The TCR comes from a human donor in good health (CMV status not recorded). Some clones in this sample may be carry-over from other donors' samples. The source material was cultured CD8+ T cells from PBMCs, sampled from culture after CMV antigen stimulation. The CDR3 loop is CASSLEADTQYF. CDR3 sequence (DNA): TGTGCCAGCAGCCTTGAAGCAGATACGCAGTATTTT.